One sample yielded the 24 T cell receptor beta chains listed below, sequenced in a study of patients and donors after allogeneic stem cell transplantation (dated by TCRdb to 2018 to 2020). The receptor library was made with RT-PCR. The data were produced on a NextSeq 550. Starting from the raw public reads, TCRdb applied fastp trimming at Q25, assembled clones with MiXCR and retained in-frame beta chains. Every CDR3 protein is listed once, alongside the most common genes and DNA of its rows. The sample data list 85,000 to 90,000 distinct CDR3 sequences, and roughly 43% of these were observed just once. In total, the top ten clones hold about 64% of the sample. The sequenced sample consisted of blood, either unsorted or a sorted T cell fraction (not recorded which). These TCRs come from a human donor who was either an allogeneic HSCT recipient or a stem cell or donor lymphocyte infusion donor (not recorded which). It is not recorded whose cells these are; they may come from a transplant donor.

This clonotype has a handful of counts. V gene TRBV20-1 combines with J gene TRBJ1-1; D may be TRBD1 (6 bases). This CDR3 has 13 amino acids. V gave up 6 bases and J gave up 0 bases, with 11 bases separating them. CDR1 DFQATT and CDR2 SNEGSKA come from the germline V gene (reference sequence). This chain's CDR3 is CSAGGTMNTEAFF. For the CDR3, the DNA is TGCAGTGCCGGTGGGACAATGAACACTGAAGCTTTCTTT.

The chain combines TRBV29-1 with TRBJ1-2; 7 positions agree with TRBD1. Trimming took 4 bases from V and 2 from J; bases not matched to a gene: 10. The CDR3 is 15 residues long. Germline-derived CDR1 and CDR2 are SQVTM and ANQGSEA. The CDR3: CSVGGTAGLNYGYTF. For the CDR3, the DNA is TGCAGCGTTGGGGGGACAGCCGGCCTAAACTATGGCTACACCTTC.

The CDR3 region has the DNA TGTGCCAGCAGCTTAGAGACAGGGGTTAGCTCCTATAATTCACCCCTCCACTTT. Protein: CASSLETGVSSYNSPLHF. The chain recombines TRBV7-8 with TRBJ1-6, with 8 positions matching TRBD1. The CDR3 length is 18 residues. From germline, CDR1 is SGHVS and CDR2 FQNEAQ. V lost 1 base, J lost 0 bases, and 5 bases stayed unmatched.

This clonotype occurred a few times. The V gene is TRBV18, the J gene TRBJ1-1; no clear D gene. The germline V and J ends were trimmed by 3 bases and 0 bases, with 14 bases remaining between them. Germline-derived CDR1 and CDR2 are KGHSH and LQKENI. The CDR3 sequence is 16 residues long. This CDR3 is CASSPVIRHMNTEAFF. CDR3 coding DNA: TGTGCCAGCTCACCCGTTATTCGACACATGAACACTGAAGCTTTCTTT.

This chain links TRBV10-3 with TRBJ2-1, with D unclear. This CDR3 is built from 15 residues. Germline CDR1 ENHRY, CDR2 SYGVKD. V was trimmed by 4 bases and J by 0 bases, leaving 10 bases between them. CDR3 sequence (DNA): TGTGCCATCAGTGTGGGTCTTTCCTCCTACAATGAGCAGTTCTTC. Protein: CAISVGLSSYNEQFF.

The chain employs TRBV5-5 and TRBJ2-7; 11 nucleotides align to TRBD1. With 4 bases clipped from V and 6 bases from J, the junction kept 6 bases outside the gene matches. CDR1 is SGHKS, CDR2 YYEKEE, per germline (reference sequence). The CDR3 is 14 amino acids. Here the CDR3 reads CASSPRTGGLEQYF. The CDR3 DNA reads TGTGCCAGCAGCCCTAGGACAGGGGGCCTCGAGCAGTACTTC.

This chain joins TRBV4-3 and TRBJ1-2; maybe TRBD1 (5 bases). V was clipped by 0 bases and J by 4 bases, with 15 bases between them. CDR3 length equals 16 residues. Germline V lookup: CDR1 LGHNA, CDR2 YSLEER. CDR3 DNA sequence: TGCGCCAGCAGCCAAGATGGGACGCGCCTAGGCTATGGCTACACCTTC. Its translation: CASSQDGTRLGYGYTF.

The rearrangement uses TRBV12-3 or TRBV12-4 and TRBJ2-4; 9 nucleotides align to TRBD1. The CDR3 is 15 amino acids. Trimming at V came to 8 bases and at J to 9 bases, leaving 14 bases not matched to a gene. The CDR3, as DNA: TGTGCCAGCGGCTACTCGGACAGGGGCTGGGGCATTCAGTACTTC. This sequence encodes CASGYSDRGWGIQYF.

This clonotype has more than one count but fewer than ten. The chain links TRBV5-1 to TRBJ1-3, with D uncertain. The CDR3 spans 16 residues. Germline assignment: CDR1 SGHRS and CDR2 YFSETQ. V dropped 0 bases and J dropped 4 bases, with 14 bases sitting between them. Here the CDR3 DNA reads TGCGCCAGCAGCTTGGTCGGACTCAGTCTCGGAAACACCATATATTTT. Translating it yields CASSLVGLSLGNTIYF.

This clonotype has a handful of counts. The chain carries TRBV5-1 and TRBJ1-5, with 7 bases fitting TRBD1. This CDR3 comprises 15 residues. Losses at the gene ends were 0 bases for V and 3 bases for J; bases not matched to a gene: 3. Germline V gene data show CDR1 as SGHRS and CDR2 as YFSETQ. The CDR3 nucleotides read TGCGCCAGCAGCTTGGACGGACAGGCCAATCAGCCCCAGCATTTT. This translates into CASSLDGQANQPQHF.

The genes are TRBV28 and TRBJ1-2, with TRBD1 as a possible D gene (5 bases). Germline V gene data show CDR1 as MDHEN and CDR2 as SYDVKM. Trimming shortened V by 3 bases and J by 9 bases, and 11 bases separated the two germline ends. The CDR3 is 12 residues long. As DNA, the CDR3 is TGTGCCAGCAGTTTCCCGAGACAGAGCTACACCTTC. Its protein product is CASSFPRQSYTF.

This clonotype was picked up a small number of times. The DNA for the CDR3 is TGCGCCAGCAGCCTGATGGAGAGGCAAGAGACCCAGTACTTC. It codes for CASSLMERQETQYF. V and J are TRBV5-1 and TRBJ2-5; D gene ambiguous. Between the trimmed V and J ends, which lost 4 bases and 2 bases, there was a span of 12 bases. The CDR3 sequence is 14 residues long. CDR1 is SGHRS, CDR2 YFSETQ, per germline. The entire variable domain, with the rest obtained from reference TRBV5-1 and TRBJ2-5, is as follows: KAGVTQTPRYLIKTRGQQVTLSCSPISGHRSVSWYQQTPGQGLQFLFEYFSETQRNKGNFPGRFSGRQFSNSRSEMNVSTLELGDSALYLCASSLMERQETQYFGPGTRLLVL.

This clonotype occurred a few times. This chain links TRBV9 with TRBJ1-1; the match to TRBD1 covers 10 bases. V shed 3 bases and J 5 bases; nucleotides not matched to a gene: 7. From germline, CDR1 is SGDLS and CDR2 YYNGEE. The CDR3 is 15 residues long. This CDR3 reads CASSDRQGARTEAFF. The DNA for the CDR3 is TGTGCCAGCAGCGACAGACAGGGGGCGAGGACTGAAGCTTTCTTT. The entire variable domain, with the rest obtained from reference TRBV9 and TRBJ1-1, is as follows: DSGVTQTPKHLITATGQRVTLRCSPRSGDLSVYWYQQSLDQGLQFLIQYYNGEERAKGNILERFSAQQFPDLHSELNLSSLELGDSALYFCASSDRQGARTEAFFGQGTRLTVV.

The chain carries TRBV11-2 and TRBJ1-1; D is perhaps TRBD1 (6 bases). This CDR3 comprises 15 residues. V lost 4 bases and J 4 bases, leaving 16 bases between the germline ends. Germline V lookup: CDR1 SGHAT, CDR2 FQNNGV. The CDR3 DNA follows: TGTGCCAGCAGCTCACTCAGGGGTCGGGGCACTGAAGCTTTCTTT. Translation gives CASSSLRGRGTEAFF.

CDR3 coding DNA: TGTGCCACCAGTGCATCCGTGGCGGGAGGTAGCAATGAGCAGTTCTTC. Its translation: CATSASVAGGSNEQFF. V gene TRBV24-1 combines with J gene TRBJ2-1; 8 bases map to TRBD2. Germline V gene sequence: CDR1 KGHDR, CDR2 SFDVKD. V shed 5 bases and J 6 bases; nucleotides not matched to a gene: 11. The CDR3 has 16 amino acids.

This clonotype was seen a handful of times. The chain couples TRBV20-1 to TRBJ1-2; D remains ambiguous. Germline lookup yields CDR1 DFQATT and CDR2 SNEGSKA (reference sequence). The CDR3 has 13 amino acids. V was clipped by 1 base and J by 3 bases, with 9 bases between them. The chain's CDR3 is CSARVGDYYGYTF. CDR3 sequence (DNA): TGCAGTGCTAGAGTAGGCGATTACTATGGCTACACCTTC.

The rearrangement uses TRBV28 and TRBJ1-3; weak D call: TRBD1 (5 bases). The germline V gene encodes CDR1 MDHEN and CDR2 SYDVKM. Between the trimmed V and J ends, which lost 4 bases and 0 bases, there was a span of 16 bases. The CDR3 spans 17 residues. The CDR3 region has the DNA TGTGCCAGCAGTTCCCCCGGGGGGTCCAGCTCTGGAAACACCATATATTTT. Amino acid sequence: CASSSPGGSSSGNTIYF.

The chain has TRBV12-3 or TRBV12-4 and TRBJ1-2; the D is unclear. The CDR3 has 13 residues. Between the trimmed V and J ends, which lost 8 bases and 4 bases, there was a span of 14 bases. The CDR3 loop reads CASGGIEFYGYTF. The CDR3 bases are TGTGCCAGCGGCGGGATAGAATTCTATGGCTACACCTTC.

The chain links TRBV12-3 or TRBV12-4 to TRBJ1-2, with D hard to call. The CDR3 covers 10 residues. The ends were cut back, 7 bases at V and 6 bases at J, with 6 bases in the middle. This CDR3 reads CASTADGYTF. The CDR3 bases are TGTGCCAGCACCGCGGATGGCTACACCTTC.

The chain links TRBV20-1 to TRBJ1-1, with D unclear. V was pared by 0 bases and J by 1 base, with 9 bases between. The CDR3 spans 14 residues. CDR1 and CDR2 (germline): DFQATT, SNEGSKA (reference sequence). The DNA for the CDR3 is TGCAGTGCTAGAGATCCGAGACAGAACACTGAAGCTTTCTTT. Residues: CSARDPRQNTEAFF.

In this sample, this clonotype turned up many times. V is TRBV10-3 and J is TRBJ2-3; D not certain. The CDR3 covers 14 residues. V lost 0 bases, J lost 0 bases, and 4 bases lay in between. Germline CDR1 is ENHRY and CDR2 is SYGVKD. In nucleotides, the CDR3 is TGTGCCATCAGTGAGTCGTTTAGCACAGATACGCAGTATTTT. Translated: CAISESFSTDTQYF.

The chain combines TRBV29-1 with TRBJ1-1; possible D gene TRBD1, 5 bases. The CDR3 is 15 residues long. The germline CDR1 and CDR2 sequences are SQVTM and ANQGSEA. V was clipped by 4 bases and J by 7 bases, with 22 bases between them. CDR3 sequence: CSVVVPSRVGVEAFF. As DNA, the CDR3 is TGCAGCGTTGTCGTCCCATCCAGGGTAGGTGTTGAAGCTTTCTTT.

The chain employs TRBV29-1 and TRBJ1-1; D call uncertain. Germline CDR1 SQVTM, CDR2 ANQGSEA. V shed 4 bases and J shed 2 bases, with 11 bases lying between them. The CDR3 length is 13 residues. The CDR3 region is CSVAWSTNTEAFF. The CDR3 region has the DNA TGCAGCGTTGCTTGGTCGACAAACACTGAAGCTTTCTTT.

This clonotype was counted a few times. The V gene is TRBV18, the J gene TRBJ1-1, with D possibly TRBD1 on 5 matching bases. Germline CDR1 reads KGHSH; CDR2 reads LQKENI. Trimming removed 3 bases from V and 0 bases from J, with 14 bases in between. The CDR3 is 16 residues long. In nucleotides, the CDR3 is TGTGCCAGCTCACCTCAGGGCCCGATTATGAACACTGAAGCTTTCTTT. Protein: CASSPQGPIMNTEAFF.